Below, one TCR beta chain is given with its context. Its cognate antigen has yet to be identified. No quality values exist for individual bases; no much larger clone is one base distant. Using the deep immunoSEQ assay, TCR CDR3 regions were amplified from genomic DNA by multiplex PCR. Extracted genomic DNA from each cell subset was distributed evenly across all wells of several immunoSEQ 96-well plates, and each plate was treated as a replicate. For sorted subsets, each replicate PCR was loaded with around 220 ng genomic DNA, equivalent to 30,000 to 35,000 T cell genomes. Purified libraries were measured with a Qubit 3.0 fluorometer, size-checked on a Bioanalyzer 2100, and measured again with the KAPA Library Quantification kit. Every immunoSEQ 96-well plate was sequenced on a dedicated single-read 150-cycle Illumina NextSeq 550 flow cell. Per the original workflow: Because only junctional sequences without quality scores were contained in the immunoSEQ output, filtering matching that applied to full-length reads could not be performed. Sequences were annotated with PyIR, a Python wrapper for IgBLAST v1.9, and V/J genes and CDR3 were assigned using IMGT germline references. Any read was removed if the V/J assignment was weak (E-value above 1e-6), the CDR3 was missing, or the read contained stop codons, out-of-frame junctions, or ambiguous translated residues. A V3J clonotype was defined by an identical inferred V gene, J gene, and CDR3 amino acid sequence. The percentage overlap between two repertoires was calculated by dividing the number of shared unique clonotypes by the size of the smaller repertoire. Repertoire richness was assessed with RTK rarefaction, the Chao1 estimator, and Recon v2.1 estimates of unobserved clonotypes. OLGA was used to compute generation probabilities for all TCRbeta clonotypes that the gDNA method yielded from a handful of donors. This immuneACCESS table, as held by TCRdb, lists in-frame sequences with V and J called but not all clones. Of the missing ones, under half trace to an unresolved V gene in checked studies; the others have no known cause. V, J and clone size derive from that table, while D and trimming were established from the DNA sequence. A total of about 2.4 million clones appear in this sample, approximately 93% of them only once. 0.36% of the sample lies in the top ten.

The data belong to a study of shared clonotypes between healthy human individuals (dated by TCRdb to the early 2020s). The study in broad terms: The cohort comprised two women and a few men aged 18 to 49 years. Per donor, three plates each were used for CD4 naive and CD4 memory, two for CD8 naive, and one for CD8 memory. The study deeply sequenced blood TCR repertoires of several healthy adults to estimate repertoire size and the extent of clonotype sharing between individuals. To increase sequencing depth and limit assay-specific biases, TCR repertoire library preparation and sequencing were carried out by different laboratories using diverse techniques. Each donor's leukapheresis produced roughly between roughly 0.85 and 9.5 billion PBMCs. On the study overall, not on this receptor specifically: Sampling was limited to blood, and TCR repertoires in tissue likely differ from TCR repertoires in blood. Across several donors, about 4.5% of naive CD4, roughly 3.4% of naive CD8, around 2.5% of memory CD4, and under 0.45% of memory CD8 clonotypes were shared. Incomplete sequencing was indicated by rarefaction of sorted-subset datasets, despite the large sequencing depth. Naive subsets generally had larger estimated clonotype richness than memory subsets did. Compared with non-shared clonotypes, the clonotypes found in all four sorted-subset donors had higher generation probabilities. Based on pairwise subsampling, the degree of clonotype sharing among donors was expected to be affected by sequencing depth. The genetic and exposure-history diversity represented was limited by the small number of donors.

The donors were healthy, HIV-negative adults with no recently reported acute infections or vaccinations. Every donor was a Caucasian adult residing in Nashville, Tennessee, USA. CD4+ T cells were enriched through magnetic negative selection, after which naive cells were positively selected on CD45RA and the remaining negative fraction served as the memory subset. Blood was collected by leukapheresis, and PBMCs were isolated by Ficoll-Histopaque density gradient centrifugation and then cryopreserved in liquid nitrogen vapor phase. Analytical flow cytometry was used to check the purity and quantity of every magnetically sorted T cell population. Each sorted fraction had its genomic DNA isolated and then quantified by UV absorbance on a Nanodrop 2000c. The receptor was isolated from a man between 18 and 29 years old in good health. Some clones in this sample may be carry-over from other donors' samples. The source material was naive CD4+ T cells from PBMCs. The cell subset or site label on this specimen signifies: CD45RA+ positively selected.

CDR3 sequence: CASSLVRWDTQYF. The DNA is TGCGCCAGCAGCTTGGTCCGATGGGATACGCAGTATTTT. The V and J segments used are TRBV5-1 and TRBJ2-3; no confident D gene assignment can be made. CDR1 and CDR2, per the germline V gene, are SGHRS and YFSETQ. V and J are truncated by 0 bases and 6 bases respectively, leaving an intervening sequence of 8 bases. Including the terminal cysteine and phenylalanine, the CDR3 comprises 13 residues. Only CDR3 DNA remains: 39 bases, in frame from the first base.